The 9 T cell receptor beta chains below come from one sample, sequenced in a study of long-term antiretroviral therapy in people with HIV. Investigators performed immunoSEQ version v3.0 at survey level. Profiling relied on immunoSEQ multiplex PCR, and the TCRdb table lists in-frame clones only, not all of them. The data hold around 35,000 clones, with around 78% observed a single time. Here the sequenced sample was unsorted PBMCs, taken 3.1 years after starting antiretroviral therapy. The receptors originated from a woman in her 50s with HIV.

This clone was observed a single time. The J gene is TRBJ1-1, the V gene TRBV6-6; D unresolved. V lost 8 bases, J lost 2 bases, and 6 bases lay in between. The CDR3 contains 11 residues. Germline CDR1 is MNHNY and CDR2 is SVGAGI (reference sequence). The CDR3 here is CASGINTEAFF. For the CDR3, the DNA is TGTGCCAGCGGAATAAACACTGAAGCTTTCTTT.

The rearrangement joins TRBV11-3 to TRBJ2-1, with 12 bases aligning to TRBD2. The CDR3 runs to 17 residues. Germline lookup yields CDR1 SGHNT and CDR2 YENEEA. Trimming removed 2 bases from V and 1 base from J; junction bases left unmatched: 3. CDR3 sequence: CASSLTSGGLSYNEQFF. In nucleotides, the CDR3 is TGTGCCAGCAGCTTAACTAGCGGGGGGCTATCCTACAATGAGCAGTTCTTC.

This clone was detected only a few times. The rearrangement links TRBV28 to TRBJ1-6; weak D call: TRBD1 (6 bases). The germline V gene has CDR1 MDHEN and CDR2 SYDVKM. Trimming left V 5 bases short and J 9 bases short, with 14 bases between. The CDR3 is made up of 14 amino acids. For the CDR3, the DNA is TGTGCCAGCAGTCTTAGAGGGGGAGGTTCACCCCTCCACTTT. Amino acid sequence: CASSLRGGGSPLHF.

The genes are TRBV18 and TRBJ1-5, with 8 positions matching TRBD1. The trim removed 4 bases at V and 0 bases at J, leaving 11 bases unmatched. The CDR3 is made up of 18 amino acids. CDR1 is KGHSH and CDR2 is LQKENI in the germline V gene. The CDR3 coding sequence is TGTGCCAGCTCACTAACTCCGGGACAGGATTATAGCAATCAGCCCCAGCATTTT. Its translation is CASSLTPGQDYSNQPQHF.

The sample holds one count of this clone. V and J are TRBV6-1 and TRBJ1-2, with D unclear. This CDR3 is 14 amino acids long. The V and J ends lost 2 bases and 4 bases respectively, with 11 bases between them. Per germline, CDR1 MNHNS and CDR2 SASEGT. In DNA, the CDR3 is TGTGCCAGCAGTGAAACGATCGCTCTCTATGGCTACACCTTC. Residues: CASSETIALYGYTF.

The chain has TRBV28 and TRBJ2-5; 11 positions match TRBD2. This CDR3 comprises 14 residues. With V trimmed by 5 bases and J by 4 bases, 3 bases remained unmatched. Germline CDR1 and CDR2: MDHEN and SYDVKM. This CDR3 is CASSGTSGAETQYF. The CDR3 DNA reads as TGTGCCAGCAGTGGGACTAGCGGAGCAGAGACCCAGTACTTC.

This chain joins TRBV7-2 and TRBJ2-5; D not resolved. The CDR3 runs to 13 residues. V was trimmed by 4 bases and J by 2 bases, leaving 8 bases between them. CDR1 is SGHTA and CDR2 is FQGNSA in the germline V gene. CDR3 loop: CASSWSPQETQYF. Here the CDR3 DNA reads TGTGCCAGCAGCTGGAGCCCACAAGAGACCCAGTACTTC.

The chain links TRBV7-5 to TRBJ2-3. TRBV7-5 is a listed pseudogene. This CDR3 region has 15 residues. CDR3 amino acids: CVRSLGTRATDTQYF. Here the CDR3 DNA reads TGTGTCAGAAGCTTAGGGACCCGGGCAACAGATACGCAGTATTTT.

The chain combines TRBV9 with TRBJ2-1; TRBD2 agrees at 8 bases. The CDR3 runs to 16 residues. Looked up from germline, CDR1 is SGDLS and CDR2 is YYNGEE. Unmatched junction bases numbered 6, after V lost 0 bases and J lost 4 bases. CDR3 amino acids: CASSVGSGGKYNEQFF. CDR3 nucleotides: TGTGCCAGCAGCGTAGGCAGCGGGGGAAAATACAATGAGCAGTTCTTC. The full variable domain, its missing parts supplied by reference TRBV9 and TRBJ2-1, is DSGVTQTPKHLITATGQRVTLRCSPRSGDLSVYWYQQSLDQGLQFLIQYYNGEERAKGNILERFSAQQFPDLHSELNLSSLELGDSALYFCASSVGSGGKYNEQFFGPGTRLTVL.